This T cell receptor beta chain is drawn from a study of OX40 agonist ivuxolimab in advanced cancers. Turning to the study itself: Dose-escalation patients had hepatocellular carcinoma, melanoma, renal cell or head and neck cancer.

Sequenced by immunoSEQ multiplex PCR; TCRdb stores in-frame clones only, minus some. The repertoire holds some 95,000 clones, 92% seen once, with more than 0.5% in the top ten. Germline values: CDR1 MNHEY, CDR2 SVGAGI. V was clipped by 6 bases and J by 5 bases, with 7 bases between them. The CDR3 loop spans 12 amino acids. The J gene is TRBJ2-2, the V gene TRBV6-5; no clear D gene. This sequence was found in an adult with an advanced solid tumor such as melanoma, head and neck, liver or kidney cancer. Sequences were derived from CD4+ or CD8+ T cells sorted from blood, sampled in a trial of the OX40 agonist ivuxolimab. The CDR3 nucleotides are TGTGCCAGCAGCCACGGTACCGGGGAGCTGTTTTTT. Protein product: CASSHGTGELFF.